Listed here are 10 T cell receptor beta chains from one sample, sequenced in a study of blood T cell repertoires in COVID-19. Sequenced by immunoSEQ multiplex PCR; TCRdb stores in-frame clones only, minus some. The data contain approximately 450,000 clones, around 89% of them seen just once; the ten biggest clones take up over 4%. Sequencing used peripheral blood. These receptors originate from a woman aged 30 to 39 with acute or convalescent COVID-19.

The rearrangement links TRBV20-1 to TRBJ2-7, with D unresolved. The CDR3 sequence is 13 residues long. V was clipped by 4 bases and J by 2 bases, with 12 bases between them. CDR1 and CDR2 (germline): DFQATT, SNEGSKA (reference sequence). The CDR3 here is CSANESPTYEQYF. The CDR3 nucleotides are TGCAGTGCTAATGAGAGCCCAACCTACGAGCAGTACTTC.

The V and J genes are TRBV2 and TRBJ2-5; TRBD2 agrees at 7 bases. CDR1 is SNHLY and CDR2 is FYNNEI in the germline V gene. CDR3 length equals 18 residues. J lost 5 bases, V lost 6 bases, and 21 bases had no gene match. The CDR3: CASREWDYRGSHKETQYF. In DNA, the CDR3 is TGTGCCAGCAGGGAGTGGGACTACAGAGGGTCCCACAAGGAGACCCAGTACTTC.

The genes are TRBV18 and TRBJ1-1; 7 bases are shared with TRBD1. Germline lookup yields CDR1 KGHSH and CDR2 LQKENI. The CDR3 runs to 13 residues. Trimming at V came to 4 bases and at J to 1 base, leaving 0 bases not matched to a gene. This CDR3 reads CASSRDRNTEAFF. CDR3 sequence (DNA): TGTGCCAGCTCACGGGACAGGAACACTGAAGCTTTCTTT.

The V call is TRBV14, the J call TRBJ2-5, with D unresolved. The CDR3 has 12 amino acids. The ends were cut back, 8 bases at V and 3 bases at J, with 10 bases in the middle. Germline V gives CDR1 SGHDN, CDR2 FVKESK. The CDR3 loop is CASGSSEETQYF. In DNA, the CDR3 is TGTGCCAGCGGCTCGAGCGAAGAGACCCAGTACTTC.

This CDR3 is CASSVGDSSFSGNTIYF. The CDR3 DNA is TGTGCCAGCAGCGTGGGGGACAGCTCTTTCTCTGGAAACACCATATATTTT. The gene calls are TRBV7-6 and TRBJ1-3, with 7 positions matching TRBD1. Germline V gene data show CDR1 as SGHVS and CDR2 as FNYEAQ. Trimming removed 5 bases from V and 0 bases from J; junction bases left unmatched: 10. The length of the CDR3 is 17 residues.

This rearrangement joins TRBV6-5 to TRBJ1-1; 7 nucleotides match TRBD1. V shed 4 bases and J 4 bases; nucleotides not matched to a gene: 6. The CDR3 has 14 residues. The germline V gene encodes CDR1 MNHEY and CDR2 SVGAGI. Here the CDR3 reads CASSSGGVGTEAFF. For the CDR3, the DNA is TGTGCCAGCAGTTCAGGGGGAGTCGGCACTGAAGCTTTCTTT.

The V gene is TRBV4-1, the J gene TRBJ1-5; 9 bases are a match to TRBD1. CDR1 and CDR2 from the germline V gene are MGHRA and YSYEKL. Trimming at V came to 4 bases and at J to 7 bases, leaving 11 bases not matched to a gene. The CDR3 totals 16 residues. CDR3 DNA sequence: TGCGCCAGCAGCCGAGAATCCGGGACAGGGAGGCAGCCCCAGCATTTT. Protein sequence: CASSRESGTGRQPQHF.

The chain uses TRBV9 and TRBJ2-3; D may be TRBD2 (7 bases). Germline V gene lookup returns CDR1 SGDLS and CDR2 YYNGEE. V gave up 0 bases and J gave up 1 base, with 12 bases separating them. CDR3 length equals 16 residues. The CDR3 is CASSVGEGGRTDTQYF. The CDR3 DNA is TGTGCCAGCAGCGTAGGGGAGGGGGGACGCACAGATACGCAGTATTTT. Supplemented by reference TRBV9 and TRBJ2-3, the full variable domain reads DSGVTQTPKHLITATGQRVTLRCSPRSGDLSVYWYQQSLDQGLQFLIQYYNGEERAKGNILERFSAQQFPDLHSELNLSSLELGDSALYFCASSVGEGGRTDTQYFGPGTRLTVL.

This CDR3 reads CASSVASGLNTEAFF. DNA for the CDR3: TGTGCCAGCAGCGTAGCTTCCGGTCTAAACACTGAAGCTTTCTTT. The chain couples TRBV9 to TRBJ1-1; D not certain. Trimming shortened V by 0 bases and J by 2 bases, and 11 bases separated the two germline ends. Germline-derived CDR1 and CDR2 are SGDLS and YYNGEE. The CDR3 sequence is 15 residues long. The full variable domain, its missing parts supplied by reference TRBV9 and TRBJ1-1, is DSGVTQTPKHLITATGQRVTLRCSPRSGDLSVYWYQQSLDQGLQFLIQYYNGEERAKGNILERFSAQQFPDLHSELNLSSLELGDSALYFCASSVASGLNTEAFFGQGTRLTVV.

The chain combines TRBV1 with TRBJ2-7; the D call of TRBD2 is as the table states it, not checked on the DNA. TRBV1 is given as a pseudogene. This CDR3 is 17 amino acids long. CDR3 in DNA: TGCACCAGCAGCCAAGATGCCCCACTAGCGGGGGTCTACGAGCAGTACTTC. Amino acid sequence: CTSSQDAPLAGVYEQYF.